These 12 T cell receptor beta chains were sequenced from one sample in a study of cytomegalovirus exposure and HLA in healthy donors. 60 Vbeta and 13 Jbeta primers were used in PCR. Sequenced by immunoSEQ multiplex PCR; TCRdb stores in-frame clones only, minus some. This repertoire includes fewer than 85,000 clones. Specimen: PBMCs. All receptors come from a woman between 35 and 50 years old in good health and CMV-seropositive.

The V call is TRBV5-5, the J call TRBJ2-7; 9 nucleotides match TRBD1. There are 14 residues in the CDR3. Trimming removed 4 bases from V and 8 bases from J; junction bases left unmatched: 10. CDR1 and CDR2 from the germline V gene are SGHKS and YYEKEE (reference sequence). The CDR3 is CASSETGGVVKQYF. The CDR3 DNA reads TGTGCCAGCAGCGAGACAGGGGGGGTAGTGAAGCAGTACTTC.

This chain joins TRBV9 and TRBJ2-3, with 8 bases aligning to TRBD2. V was pared by 7 bases and J by 1 base, with 5 bases of the junction left unmatched. There are 14 residues in the CDR3. In germline, CDR1 is SGDLS, CDR2 YYNGEE. CDR3 residues: CASGAGVGTDTQYF. CDR3 in DNA: TGTGCCAGCGGAGCGGGAGTAGGCACAGATACGCAGTATTTT.

The chain joins TRBV27 to TRBJ2-7; weak D call: TRBD1 (6 bases). The CDR3 is made up of 17 amino acids. The V end lost 9 bases, the J end lost 0 bases, and 24 bases lay between the germline ends. Germline V lookup: CDR1 MNHEY, CDR2 SMNVEV (reference sequence). CDR3 amino acids: CASPGAGVHLSSYEQYF. DNA of the CDR3: TGTGCCAGTCCAGGGGCAGGGGTCCACCTAAGCTCCTACGAGCAGTACTTC.

The V and J genes are TRBV5-1 and TRBJ2-7, with 11 bases fitting TRBD2. This CDR3 contains 16 residues. V gave up 0 bases and J gave up 6 bases; unmatched junction bases: 8. Germline V gene lookup returns CDR1 SGHRS and CDR2 YFSETQ. The CDR3 loop is CASSLGLAGLDGEQYF. CDR3 nucleotide sequence: TGCGCCAGCAGCTTGGGACTAGCGGGACTAGATGGCGAGCAGTACTTC.

The V call is TRBV4-1, the J call TRBJ2-1, with TRBD2 matching over 7 bases. V trimming: 1 base; J trimming: 7 bases; junction bases outside the gene matches: 13. Germline CDR1 reads MGHRA; CDR2 reads YSYEKL. This CDR3 is 17 amino acids long. The CDR3 DNA reads TGCGCCAGCAGCCAAGCCCTAGCGCCGGGAGGTGGGAATGAGCAGTTCTTC. Translating gives CASSQALAPGGGNEQFF.

The chain has TRBV15 and TRBJ2-3; 13 positions match TRBD2. The V gene end was trimmed by 0 bases and the J gene end by 0 bases; junction bases not matched to a gene: 12. CDR1 is LNHNV and CDR2 is YYDKDF in the germline V gene (reference sequence). The CDR3 is made up of 21 amino acids. CDR3 amino acids: CATSRDLVRTSGRHSTDTQYF. CDR3 sequence (DNA): TGTGCCACCAGCAGAGATTTGGTTCGGACTAGCGGGAGACATAGCACAGATACGCAGTATTTT.

The rearrangement links TRBV7-2 to TRBJ1-2, with 8 bases identical to TRBD1. There are 14 residues in the CDR3. The germline gives CDR1 SGHTA, CDR2 FQGNSA. V lost 1 base and J lost 4; bases outside the gene matches: 2. The DNA for the CDR3 is TGTGCCAGCAGCTTAGGCCAGGGGGCCTATGGCTACACCTTC. Translating it yields CASSLGQGAYGYTF.

The chain employs TRBV28 and TRBJ2-7; D remains ambiguous. V was clipped by 6 bases and J by 6 bases, with 9 bases between them. CDR1 is MDHEN, CDR2 SYDVKM, per germline. The CDR3 has 11 residues. The DNA of the CDR3 is TGTGCCAGCAGCTATAATACCGAGCAGTACTTC. Amino acids: CASSYNTEQYF.

The J gene is TRBJ2-7, the V gene TRBV5-6; 7 positions agree with TRBD2. Trimming cost V 2 bases and J 0 bases; bases outside gene matches: 2. Germline loops: CDR1 SGHDT, CDR2 YYEEEE. The CDR3 totals 14 residues. The CDR3 region has the DNA TGTGCCAGCAGCTTTAAGCGGGACTCCTACGAGCAGTACTTC. Protein: CASSFKRDSYEQYF.

The J gene is TRBJ2-3, the V gene TRBV5-1, with 9 bases that match TRBD1. This CDR3 is built from 17 residues. J gave up 0 bases and V 1 base, and 6 bases lay outside the gene matches. Germline CDR1 is SGHRS and CDR2 is YFSETQ. Here the CDR3 reads CASSLMGTGRSTDTQYF. DNA for the CDR3: TGCGCCAGCAGCTTGATGGGGACAGGGCGTAGCACAGATACGCAGTATTTT.

The rearrangement uses TRBV9 and TRBJ2-3; D unclear. V was trimmed by 4 bases and J by 4 bases, leaving 13 bases between them. This CDR3 has 14 residues. Per germline, CDR1 SGDLS and CDR2 YYNGEE. In DNA form, the CDR3 reads TGTGCCAGCAGCCCAAATAGCTTCGCAGATACGCAGTATTTT. It codes for CASSPNSFADTQYF.

V is TRBV7-8 and J is TRBJ1-6; 7 bases match TRBD1. The CDR3 loop spans 15 amino acids. V lost 5 bases and J lost 7; bases outside the gene matches: 8. Germline CDR1 and CDR2: SGHVS and FQNEAQ. CDR3 sequence reads: CASSRRQGQNSPLHF. The CDR3 DNA sequence: TGTGCCAGCAGCAGGCGACAGGGTCAGAATTCACCCCTCCACTTT.